This T cell receptor beta chain was retrieved from a study of regulatory and conventional T cells in RAG deficiency. The germline V gene encodes CDR1 KGHSH and CDR2 LQKENI. V was pared by 2 bases and J by 0 bases, with 4 bases between. This CDR3 has 13 amino acids. Blood CD4+ CD25-high CD127-low regulatory T cells supplied the genomic DNA template. Profiling relied on immunoSEQ multiplex PCR, and the TCRdb table lists in-frame clones only, not all of them. Of some 19,000 clones in the sample, roughly 90% were seen once. These data are also associated with another study on regulatory T cells. That study adds: The primer mix had 52 TRBV and 13 TRBJ primers.

V and J are TRBV18 and TRBJ1-1; D remains unclear. The origin of this receptor is a human donor in good health. Sequencing was carried out using Tregs sorted from blood. The CDR3 bases are TGTGCCAGCTCACCAACCTTGAACACTGAAGCTTTCTTT. Translation gives CASSPTLNTEAFF.